This TCR beta chain was captured by sequencing in a study of T cell changes during pregnancy in multiple sclerosis. V lost 6 bases and J lost 5; bases outside the gene matches: 6. From germline, CDR1 is MNHEY and CDR2 SVGAGI. CDR3 size: 15 residues. Libraries were prepared by immunoSEQ multiplex PCR; TCRdb keeps only in-frame clonotypes and omits some of them. The sample carries roughly 59,000 clones, around 93% recorded once. The TCR comes from a female donor with multiple sclerosis, enrolled in a pregnancy study. The sample consisted of CD8+ T cells from peripheral blood mononuclear cells, taken in the second trimester of pregnancy. This rearrangement joins TRBV6-5 to TRBJ2-2; 10 nucleotides agree with TRBD1. In DNA, the CDR3 is TGTGCCAGCAGGCCCGGGACAGGGGTAACCGGGGAGCTGTTTTTT. Residues: CASRPGTGVTGELFF.